Listed below are T cell receptor beta chains from one sample, sequenced in a study of cytomegalovirus exposure and HLA in healthy donors. Assay: immunoSEQ multiplex PCR; the TCRdb copy retains only in-frame clones and omits some. The sample holds roughly 120,000 clones, 73% seen once. Sequencing input: PBMCs. Receptors were obtained from a woman aged 40 to 50 in good health and CMV-seronegative. The CDR3 runs from the conserved cysteine through the conserved F or W. A D gene is named only where the DNA matches it firmly. For some rows the clone size is stated as once, few or many, or as a class when expanded; others skip it.

size: few; V: TRBV6-6; J: TRBJ2-3; D: TRBD2; CDR3: CASSYSALAGGNTQYF; DNA: TGTGCCAGCAGTTACTCGGCACTAGCGGGAGGAAATACGCAGTATTTT
size: few; V: TRBV28; J: TRBJ1-5; D: -; CDR3: CASSSLIRGNQPQHF; DNA: TGTGCCAGCAGTTCCCTTATACGGGGCAATCAGCCCCAGCATTTT
size: few; V: TRBV9; J: TRBJ1-1; D: -; CDR3: CASSAETAPNTEAFF; DNA: TGTGCCAGCAGCGCTGAGACAGCACCGAACACTGAAGCTTTCTTT
size: -; V: TRBV6-1; J: TRBJ2-1; D: TRBD1; CDR3: CASSEGDRGQFF; DNA: TGTGCCAGCAGTGAAGGGGACAGGGGGCAGTTCTTC
size: -; V: TRBV27; J: TRBJ2-1; D: TRBD2; CDR3: CASSPSGSWNEQFF; DNA: TGTGCCAGCAGTCCTAGCGGGAGTTGGAATGAGCAGTTCTTC
size: -; V: TRBV28; J: TRBJ1-4; D: -; CDR3: CASSSRVPNEKLFF; DNA: TGTGCCAGCAGTTCTAGAGTACCTAATGAAAAACTGTTTTTT
size: few; V: TRBV7-3; J: TRBJ2-5; D: -; CDR3: CASSLSRGTETQYF; DNA: TGTGCCAGCAGCTTAAGTCGGGGAACAGAGACCCAGTACTTC
size: -; V: TRBV7-2; J: TRBJ1-6; D: -; CDR3: CASSLRETAGPKPLHF; DNA: TGTGCCAGCAGCTTAAGGGAGACGGCCGGCCCCAAACCCCTCCACTTT
size: -; V: TRBV6-5; J: TRBJ2-3; D: -; CDR3: CASSYLGRTDTQYF; DNA: TGTGCCAGCAGTTACCTGGGGCGGACAGATACGCAGTATTTT
size: few; V: TRBV5-1; J: TRBJ1-1; D: TRBD1; CDR3: CASQGGEGTEAFF; DNA: TGCGCCAGCCAGGGGGGCGAGGGCACTGAAGCTTTCTTT
size: -; V: TRBV7-3; J: TRBJ2-3; D: -; CDR3: CASSLQQGRTDTQYF; DNA: TGTGCCAGCAGCTTACAACAGGGCCGCACAGATACGCAGTATTTT
size: -; V: TRBV4-3; J: TRBJ2-1; D: TRBD2; CDR3: CASSQALAGAFNEQFF; DNA: TGCGCCAGCAGCCAAGCACTAGCGGGGGCCTTCAATGAGCAGTTCTTC
size: -; V: TRBV4-1; J: TRBJ1-4; D: -; CDR3: CASSQKGAGVTNEKLFF; DNA: TGCGCCAGCAGCCAAAAAGGGGCAGGGGTAACTAATGAAAAACTGTTTTTT